The clone carrying this TCR beta chain was picked up many times. The CDR3 has 14 amino acids. The ends lost 0 bases at V and 8 bases at J; junction bases unmatched: 5. Germline V lookup: CDR1 SGHAT, CDR2 FQNNGV. The source of the sample is a study of early T cells in non-severe SARS-CoV-2 infection. The overall study: Sequencing of bulk RNA from unsorted whole blood was done, without chain pairing.

Individual cDNA molecules each received unique molecular identifiers attached to them. From the 5' RACE reads, TCRdb called clonotypes with MiXCR, one entry per CDR3 protein. Here the sample spans over 60,000 distinct CDR3 sequences, around 10% being singletons. This TCR derives from an adult who was a healthcare worker with PCR-confirmed SARS-CoV-2 infection or an uninfected control (not recorded which). The chain links TRBV11-2 to TRBJ2-3, with 7 bases matching TRBD2. Here the sequenced sample was whole blood, taken at baseline. CDR3 DNA sequence: TGTGCCAGCAGCTTAGACGGACTAGATGGTACGCAGTATTTT. Translated: CASSLDGLDGTQYF. The whole variable domain, remainder taken from reference TRBV11-2 and TRBJ2-3, is EAGVAQSPRYKIIEKRQSVAFWCNPISGHATLYWYQQILGQGPKLLIQFQNNGVVDDSQLPKDRFSAERLKGVDSTLKIQPAKLEDSAVYLCASSLDGLDGTQYFGPGTRLTVL.